The T cell receptor (beta chain) described here comes from a study of cytomegalovirus exposure and HLA in healthy donors. The CDR3 consists of 12 residues. Per the germline V gene, CDR1 is SGHNT and CDR2 is YYREEE (reference sequence). V was trimmed by 0 bases and J by 6 bases, leaving 7 bases between them. Study-level points and caveats: A later analysis found first-cohort TCR clusters tended to co-occur in the 90 to 150 validation repertoires. Most TCR sequences were uncommon, yet certain public TCRs appeared in many donors.

This clone was picked up one time. Its antigen is not identified. This table comes from immunoSEQ multiplex PCR, and its TCRdb copy is limited to in-frame clones, with some not included. The data hold more than 200,000 clones, with roughly 91% observed a single time. It was the roughly 130-subject validation cohort, separate from the approximately 620-subject first cohort, to which the donors belonged. The sequenced material came from PBMCs. V is TRBV5-4 and J is TRBJ2-7; TRBD1 is a possible D gene (5 bases). The clonotype was recovered from a woman aged 30 to 39 in good health and CMV-seronegative. CDR3 sequence: CASSLGGSEQYF. CDR3 sequence (DNA): TGTGCCAGCAGCTTGGGGGGCAGCGAGCAGTACTTC.